These 7 T cell receptor beta chains share one sample of origin, sequenced in a study of blood T cell repertoires in COVID-19. Using immunoSEQ multiplex PCR, the repertoire was profiled, and TCRdb retains in-frame clones only, with some absent. The table lists approximately 350,000 clones, 90% to 95% of them singletons. Source material: peripheral blood. These receptors all come from a woman between 18 and 30 years old who had recovered from COVID-19.

V and J are TRBV9 and TRBJ2-1; D unresolved. Germline loops: CDR1 SGDLS, CDR2 YYNGEE. The CDR3 runs to 14 residues. V shed 3 bases and J shed 0 bases, with 7 bases lying between them. Here the CDR3 reads CASSGSHSYNEQFF. CDR3 nucleotides: TGTGCCAGCAGCGGGAGCCACTCCTACAATGAGCAGTTCTTC.

This clone was detected once. The V and J genes are TRBV27 and TRBJ2-1; 7 bases fit TRBD2. Germline lookup yields CDR1 MNHEY and CDR2 SMNVEV (reference sequence). The CDR3 totals 18 residues. Germline trimming cut 1 base from V and 0 bases from J; bases unmatched to any gene: 9. The CDR3 region is CASSLWYRGVSSYNEQFF. In nucleotides, the CDR3 is TGTGCCAGCAGTTTATGGTATCGGGGGGTTAGCTCCTACAATGAGCAGTTCTTC.

V is TRBV6-2 or TRBV6-3 and J is TRBJ1-5; 11 bases are shared with TRBD1. After removal of 2 bases from V and 11 bases from J, the junction contained 14 bases not matched to a gene. Germline V CDR1 and CDR2: MNHEY, SVGEGT. The CDR3 runs to 17 residues. The CDR3 protein is CASSYTGQGDRSGTQHF. The CDR3 nucleotides read TGTGCCAGCAGTTACACGGGACAGGGGGACCGAAGCGGGACCCAGCATTTT.

The V call is TRBV4-3, the J call TRBJ1-1, with TRBD1 identical over 10 bases. The CDR3 runs 15 residues. Trimming cost V 4 bases and J 5 bases; bases outside gene matches: 7. Per the germline V gene, CDR1 is LGHNA and CDR2 is YSLEER. CDR3 loop: CASSLVRDRGTEAFF. The CDR3 coding sequence is TGCGCCAGCAGCCTGGTCCGGGACAGGGGTACTGAAGCTTTCTTT.

The chain uses TRBV4-3 and TRBJ2-4, with 8 nucleotides matching TRBD1. CDR1 LGHNA and CDR2 YSLEER come from the germline V gene. Trimming removed 0 bases from V and 2 bases from J; junction bases left unmatched: 9. The length of the CDR3 is 18 residues. The DNA for the CDR3 is TGCGCCAGCAGCCAAGATTCTAGACACAGGGGGACCAAAAACATTCAGTACTTC. It encodes CASSQDSRHRGTKNIQYF.

This chain links TRBV19 with TRBJ1-5; 9 positions match TRBD1. CDR1 and CDR2 (germline): LNHDA, SQIVND (reference sequence). V was clipped by 6 bases and J by 5 bases; unmatched bases: 5. This CDR3 is 14 amino acids long. The CDR3 sequence is CASRDRGGDQPQHF. The CDR3, as DNA: TGTGCCAGTAGAGACAGGGGGGGAGATCAGCCCCAGCATTTT.

V is TRBV2 and J is TRBJ2-1; 10 bases fit TRBD2. The CDR3 spans 16 residues. Germline V gene data show CDR1 as SNHLY and CDR2 as FYNNEI. V gave up 4 bases and J gave up 1 base; unmatched junction bases: 4. CDR3 sequence reads: CASSGGLAVSYNEQFF. CDR3 bases: TGTGCCAGCAGTGGCGGACTAGCGGTATCCTACAATGAGCAGTTCTTC.